The T cell receptor beta chain under discussion was sequenced for a study of regulatory T cells in long-lasting Graves disease. As for the study in general: Positivity for TSH receptor antibodies plus over 5 years of antithyroid drugs meant persistent Graves' disease. Study-wide results and limits: Peripheral blood, not thyroid tissue, was the sole material studied. Newly diagnosed Graves' patients had higher TCR diversity than persistent ones.

The time point is: persistent/refractory GD, antithyroid drugs over 5 years with positive TRAb. Researchers made the TCR library from RNA that was extracted from PBMCs. An endocrinology unit in Xi'an, China, supplied the patients. At least ten counts were recorded for this clonotype. Its specificity is unknown. One end of the junction varies from germline; a read error may be responsible. Researchers made TCR beta libraries by using iRepertoire HTBI primers and running Arm-PCR on CDR3 regions. TCRdb reprocessed the multiplex PCR reads with MiXCR, giving one entry per CDR3 protein. The table has a few hundred thousand distinct CDR3 sequences, around a fifth seen once; the top ten hold around 12%. The CDR3 runs to 13 residues. CDR1 is SQVTM, CDR2 ANQGSEA, per germline.

The source material was peripheral blood mononuclear cells (PBMCs), sampled when the disease was refractory, from a patient treated with antithyroid drugs. This TCR was recovered from a female donor with Graves disease. The rearrangement uses TRBV29-1 and TRBJ2-5; 9 nucleotides match TRBD2. The CDR3 spells CSGASGAQETQYF. CDR3 in DNA: TGTAGCGGGGCTAGCGGGGCCCAAGAGACCCAGTACTTC.